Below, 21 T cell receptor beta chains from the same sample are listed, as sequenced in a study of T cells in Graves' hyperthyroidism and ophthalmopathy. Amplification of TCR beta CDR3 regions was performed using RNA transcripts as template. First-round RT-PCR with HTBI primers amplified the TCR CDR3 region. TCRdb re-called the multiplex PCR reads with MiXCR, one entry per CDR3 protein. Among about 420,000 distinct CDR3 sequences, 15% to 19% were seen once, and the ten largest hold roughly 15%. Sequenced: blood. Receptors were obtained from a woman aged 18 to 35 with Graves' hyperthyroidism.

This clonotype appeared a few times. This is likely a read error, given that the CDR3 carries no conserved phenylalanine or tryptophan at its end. Here the CDR3 reads CASSSRDRVNTEAFS. CDR3 in DNA: TGTGCCAGCAGCTCTCGTGACAGGGTGAACACTGAAGCTTTCTCT. V is TRBV7-2 and J is TRBJ1-1; 7 bases are shared with TRBD1. J lost 0 bases, V lost 4 bases, and 5 bases had no gene match. The CDR3 spans 15 residues. Germline-derived CDR1 and CDR2 are SGHTA and FQGNSA.

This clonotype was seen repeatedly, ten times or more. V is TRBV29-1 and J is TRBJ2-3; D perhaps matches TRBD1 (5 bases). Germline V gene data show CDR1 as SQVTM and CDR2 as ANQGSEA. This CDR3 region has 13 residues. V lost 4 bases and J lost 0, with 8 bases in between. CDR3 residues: CSVGQTSTDTQYF. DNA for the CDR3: TGCAGCGTTGGACAGACTAGCACAGATACGCAGTATTTT.

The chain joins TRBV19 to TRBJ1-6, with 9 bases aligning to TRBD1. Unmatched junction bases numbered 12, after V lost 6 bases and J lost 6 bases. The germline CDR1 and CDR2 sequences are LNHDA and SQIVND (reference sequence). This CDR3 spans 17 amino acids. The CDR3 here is CASSRDRASRGNSPLHF. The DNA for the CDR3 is TGTGCCAGTAGCCGGGACAGGGCCTCGAGGGGTAATTCACCCCTCCACTTT.

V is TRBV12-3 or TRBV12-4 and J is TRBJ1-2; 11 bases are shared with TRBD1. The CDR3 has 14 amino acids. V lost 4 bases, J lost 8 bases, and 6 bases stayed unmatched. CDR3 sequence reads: CASSSDRGQEGYTF. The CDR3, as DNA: TGTGCCAGCAGTTCGGACAGGGGGCAGGAGGGCTACACCTTC.

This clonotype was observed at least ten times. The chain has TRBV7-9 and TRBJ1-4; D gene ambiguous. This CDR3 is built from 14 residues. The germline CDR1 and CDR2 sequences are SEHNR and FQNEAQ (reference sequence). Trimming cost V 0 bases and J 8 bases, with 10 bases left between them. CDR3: CASSLAGVSEKLFF. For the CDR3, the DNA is TGTGCCAGCAGCTTAGCGGGCGTATCGGAAAAACTGTTTTTT.

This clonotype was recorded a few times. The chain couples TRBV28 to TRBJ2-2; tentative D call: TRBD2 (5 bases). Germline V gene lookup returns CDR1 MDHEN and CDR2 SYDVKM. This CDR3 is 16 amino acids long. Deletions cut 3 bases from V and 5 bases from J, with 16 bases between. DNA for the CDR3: TGTGCCAGCAGTTTTTTGCGGCGGGCGCGGACCGGGGAGCTGTTTTTT. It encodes CASSFLRRARTGELFF.

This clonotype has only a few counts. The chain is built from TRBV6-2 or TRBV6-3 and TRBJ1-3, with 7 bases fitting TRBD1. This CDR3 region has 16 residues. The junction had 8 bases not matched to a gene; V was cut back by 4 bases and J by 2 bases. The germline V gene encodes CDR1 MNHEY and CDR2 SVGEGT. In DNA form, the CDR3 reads TGTGCCAGCAGTTCGAAGGGACAGAACACTGGAAACACCATATATTTT. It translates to CASSSKGQNTGNTIYF.

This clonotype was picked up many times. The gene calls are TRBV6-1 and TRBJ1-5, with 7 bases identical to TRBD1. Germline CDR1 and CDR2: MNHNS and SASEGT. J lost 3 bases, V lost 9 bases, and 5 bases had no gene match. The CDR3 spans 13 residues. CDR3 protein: CASTDRANQPQHF. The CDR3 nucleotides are TGTGCCAGTACCGACAGGGCCAATCAGCCCCAGCATTTT.

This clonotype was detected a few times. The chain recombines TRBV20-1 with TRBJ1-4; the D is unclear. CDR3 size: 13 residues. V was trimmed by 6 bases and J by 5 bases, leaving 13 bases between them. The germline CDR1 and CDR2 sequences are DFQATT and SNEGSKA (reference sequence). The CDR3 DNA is TGCAGTGCCACCGGGAGTTCAAATGAAAAACTGTTTTTT. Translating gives CSATGSSNEKLFF.

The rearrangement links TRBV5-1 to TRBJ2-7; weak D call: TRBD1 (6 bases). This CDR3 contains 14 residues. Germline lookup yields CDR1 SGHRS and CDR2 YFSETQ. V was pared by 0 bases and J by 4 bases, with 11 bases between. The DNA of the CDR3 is TGCGCCAGCAGCTTGGCGGGACAAGTTTACGAGCAGTACTTC. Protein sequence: CASSLAGQVYEQYF.

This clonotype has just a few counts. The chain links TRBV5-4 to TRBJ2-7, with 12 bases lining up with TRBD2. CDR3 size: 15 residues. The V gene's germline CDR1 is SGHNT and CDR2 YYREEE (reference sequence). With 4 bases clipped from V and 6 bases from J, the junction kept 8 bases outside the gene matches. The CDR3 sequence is CASSTLAGGLFEQYF. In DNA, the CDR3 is TGTGCCAGCAGCACTCTAGCGGGAGGGCTCTTCGAGCAGTACTTC. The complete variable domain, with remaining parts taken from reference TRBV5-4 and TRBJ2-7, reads ETGVTQSPTHLIKTRGQQVTLRCSSQSGHNTVSWYQQALGQGPQFIFQYYREEENGRGNFPPRFSGLQFPNYSSELNVNALELDDSALYLCASSTLAGGLFEQYFGPGTRLTVT.

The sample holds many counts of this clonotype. CDR3 DNA sequence: TGTGCCAGCAGCTTAGTAGGGGGACAGGGTCACTACGAGCAGTACTTC. As protein: CASSLVGGQGHYEQYF. The rearrangement joins TRBV7-2 to TRBJ2-7, with 9 positions matching TRBD1. Germline V CDR1 and CDR2: SGHTA, FQGNSA. Germline trimming cut 1 base from V and 3 bases from J; bases unmatched to any gene: 7. The CDR3 totals 16 residues.

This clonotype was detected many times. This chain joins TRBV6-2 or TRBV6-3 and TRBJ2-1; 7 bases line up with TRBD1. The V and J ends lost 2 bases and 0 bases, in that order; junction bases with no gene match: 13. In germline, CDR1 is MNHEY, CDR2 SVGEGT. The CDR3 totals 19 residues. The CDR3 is CASSYTAEKGTDSYNEQFF. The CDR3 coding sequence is TGTGCCAGCAGTTACACGGCTGAAAAGGGGACAGACTCCTACAATGAGCAGTTCTTC.

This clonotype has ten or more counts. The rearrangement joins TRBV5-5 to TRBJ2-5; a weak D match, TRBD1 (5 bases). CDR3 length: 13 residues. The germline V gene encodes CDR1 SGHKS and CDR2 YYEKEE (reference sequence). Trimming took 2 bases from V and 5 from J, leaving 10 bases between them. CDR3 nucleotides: TGTGCCAGCAGCTTCCAGGGCTGGGAGACCCAGTACTTC. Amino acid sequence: CASSFQGWETQYF.

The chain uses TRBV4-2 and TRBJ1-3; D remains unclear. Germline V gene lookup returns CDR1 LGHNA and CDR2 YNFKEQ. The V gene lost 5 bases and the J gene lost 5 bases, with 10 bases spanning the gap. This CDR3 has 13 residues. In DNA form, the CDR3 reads TGTGCCAGCAGCTCCCGCGAAAGAAACACCATATATTTT. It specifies CASSSRERNTIYF.

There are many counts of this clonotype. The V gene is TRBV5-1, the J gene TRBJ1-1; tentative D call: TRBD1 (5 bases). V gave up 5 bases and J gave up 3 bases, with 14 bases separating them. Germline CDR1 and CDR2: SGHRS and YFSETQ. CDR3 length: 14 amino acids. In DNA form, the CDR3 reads TGCGCCAGCAGGACAGACCTAAGACACACTGAAGCTTTCTTT. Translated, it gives CASRTDLRHTEAFF. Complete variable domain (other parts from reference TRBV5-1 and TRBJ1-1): KAGVTQTPRYLIKTRGQQVTLSCSPISGHRSVSWYQQTPGQGLQFLFEYFSETQRNKGNFPGRFSGRQFSNSRSEMNVSTLELGDSALYLCASRTDLRHTEAFFGQGTRLTVV.

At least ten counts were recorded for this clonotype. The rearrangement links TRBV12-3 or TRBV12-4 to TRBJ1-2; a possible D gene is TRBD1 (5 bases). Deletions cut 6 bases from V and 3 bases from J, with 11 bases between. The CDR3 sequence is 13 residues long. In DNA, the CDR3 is TGTGCCAGCAGAGCAGGGTACGACTATGGCTACACCTTC. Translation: CASRAGYDYGYTF.

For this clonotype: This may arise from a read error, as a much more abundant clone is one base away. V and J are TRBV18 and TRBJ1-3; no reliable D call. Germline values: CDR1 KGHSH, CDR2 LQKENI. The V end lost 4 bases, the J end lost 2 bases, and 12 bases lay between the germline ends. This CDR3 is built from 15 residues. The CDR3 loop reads CASSRRSDPGNTIYF. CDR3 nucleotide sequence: TGTGCCAGCTCACGTCGTTCCGACCCTGGAAACACCATATATTTT.

CDR3 nucleotide sequence: TGTGCCAGCAGCGCCCAGGGTGTCTACACCGGGGAGCTGTTTTTT. Translating it yields CASSAQGVYTGELFF. This chain connects TRBV5-6 to TRBJ2-2; the D gene is possibly TRBD1 (5 bases). V was shortened by 4 bases and J by 3 bases, with 13 bases between the two germline ends. CDR3 length: 15 residues. CDR1 and CDR2 from the germline V gene are SGHDT and YYEEEE. The complete variable domain, with remaining parts taken from reference TRBV5-6 and TRBJ2-2, reads DAGVTQSPTHLIKTRGQQVTLRCSPKSGHDTVSWYQQALGQGPQFIFQYYEEEERQRGNFPDRFSGHQFPNYSSELNVNALLLGDSALYLCASSAQGVYTGELFFGEGSRLTVL.

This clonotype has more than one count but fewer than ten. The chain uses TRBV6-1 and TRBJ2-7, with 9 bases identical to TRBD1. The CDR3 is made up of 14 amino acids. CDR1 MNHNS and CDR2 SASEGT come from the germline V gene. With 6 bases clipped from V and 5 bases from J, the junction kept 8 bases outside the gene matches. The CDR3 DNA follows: TGTGCCAGCAGGAGAGGGACAGGGCAACACGAGCAGTACTTC. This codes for CASRRGTGQHEQYF.

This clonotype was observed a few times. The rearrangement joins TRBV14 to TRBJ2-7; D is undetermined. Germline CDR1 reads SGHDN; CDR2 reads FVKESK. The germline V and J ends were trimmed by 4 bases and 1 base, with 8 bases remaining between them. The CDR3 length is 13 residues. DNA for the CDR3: TGTGCCAGCAGCCCTCAAGAGTCCTACGAGCAGTACTTC. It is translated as CASSPQESYEQYF. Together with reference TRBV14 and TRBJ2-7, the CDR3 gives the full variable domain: EAGVTQFPSHSVIEKGQTVTLRCDPISGHDNLYWYRRVMGKEIKFLLHFVKESKQDESGMPNNRFLAERTGGTYSTLKVQPAELEDSGVYFCASSPQESYEQYFGPGTRLTVT.